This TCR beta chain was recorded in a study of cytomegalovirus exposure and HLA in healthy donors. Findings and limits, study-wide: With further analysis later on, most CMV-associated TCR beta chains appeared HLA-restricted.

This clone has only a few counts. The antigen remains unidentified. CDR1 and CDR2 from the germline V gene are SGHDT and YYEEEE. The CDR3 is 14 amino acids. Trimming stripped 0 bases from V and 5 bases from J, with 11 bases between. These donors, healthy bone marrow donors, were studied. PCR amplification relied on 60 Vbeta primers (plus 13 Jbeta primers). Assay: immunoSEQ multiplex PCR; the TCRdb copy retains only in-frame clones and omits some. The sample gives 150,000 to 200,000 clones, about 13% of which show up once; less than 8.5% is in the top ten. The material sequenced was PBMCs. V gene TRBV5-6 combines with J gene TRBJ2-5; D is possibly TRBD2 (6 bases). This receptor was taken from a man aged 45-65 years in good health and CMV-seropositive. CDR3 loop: CASSLDGGLETQYF. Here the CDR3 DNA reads TGTGCCAGCAGCTTGGACGGAGGGTTGGAGACCCAGTACTTC. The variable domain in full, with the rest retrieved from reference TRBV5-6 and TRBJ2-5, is DAGVTQSPTHLIKTRGQQVTLRCSPKSGHDTVSWYQQALGQGPQFIFQYYEEEERQRGNFPDRFSGHQFPNYSSELNVNALLLGDSALYLCASSLDGGLETQYFGPGTRLLVL.